The next 30 T cell receptor beta chains were all read from a single sample in a study of blood T cell repertoires in COVID-19. Profiling relied on immunoSEQ multiplex PCR, and the TCRdb table lists in-frame clones only, not all of them. Among more than 55,000 clones listed, around 85% were seen once. The specimen was peripheral blood. The origin of the receptors is a man aged 50 to 59 with active COVID-19.

This chain links TRBV9 with TRBJ1-2; a possible D gene is TRBD1 (5 bases). Looked up from germline, CDR1 is SGDLS and CDR2 is YYNGEE. Trimming took 3 bases from V and 7 from J, leaving 19 bases between them. The CDR3 length is 15 residues. CDR3 in amino acids: CASSAPKGQIGGYTF. In DNA form, the CDR3 reads TGTGCCAGCAGCGCTCCCAAGGGGCAGATCGGTGGCTACACCTTC.

The rearrangement joins TRBV10-3 to TRBJ2-2, with 7 bases matching TRBD2. The CDR3 has 18 amino acids. CDR1 is ENHRY, CDR2 SYGVKD, per germline. J gave up 2 bases and V 4 bases, and 13 bases lay outside the gene matches. CDR3 amino acids: CAISGGAPSGANTGELFF. Written as DNA, the CDR3 is TGTGCCATCAGTGGAGGGGCCCCTAGCGGAGCTAACACCGGGGAGCTGTTTTTT.

This clone has just one count. This chain uses TRBV7-2 with TRBJ2-5; no clear D. From germline, CDR1 is SGHTA and CDR2 FQGNSA. Trimming took 3 bases from V and 6 from J, leaving 11 bases between them. The CDR3 has 13 residues. CDR3 bases: TGTGCCAGCAGCTTCCCCCCAGGAAAGACCCAGTACTTC. Its protein is CASSFPPGKTQYF.

The chain uses TRBV6-5 and TRBJ2-7; 8 bases are a match to TRBD2. The CDR3 sequence is 12 residues long. CDR1 and CDR2 from the germline V gene are MNHEY and SVGAGI. In DNA form, the CDR3 reads TGTGCGGGGGCTAGCGGGTCCTACGAGCAGTACTTC. Its protein is CAGASGSYEQYF.

The chain joins TRBV6-1 to TRBJ2-3; TRBD2 is a possible D gene (6 bases). The germline V gene has CDR1 MNHNS and CDR2 SASEGT. V shed 3 bases and J shed 5 bases, with 12 bases lying between them. The CDR3 extends over 14 amino acids. CDR3 in amino acids: CASSEQGLIDTQYF. As DNA, the CDR3 is TGTGCCAGCAGTGAGCAGGGACTTATAGATACGCAGTATTTT.

The V gene is TRBV29-1, the J gene TRBJ1-1, with 7 bases identical to TRBD1. From germline, CDR1 is SQVTM and CDR2 ANQGSEA. The length of the CDR3 is 13 residues. V lost 7 bases, J lost 1 base, and 6 bases stayed unmatched. In nucleotides, the CDR3 is TGCAGCGGGTCGACAGGGAGGAACACTGAAGCTTTCTTT. It yields the protein CSGSTGRNTEAFF.

The V gene is TRBV7-9, the J gene TRBJ1-2, with 11 bases matching TRBD1. CDR1 is SEHNR, CDR2 FQNEAQ, per germline (reference sequence). The CDR3 extends over 16 amino acids. The ends lost 4 bases at V and 4 bases at J; junction bases unmatched: 8. The chain's CDR3 is CASSSTDRGLIYGYTF. CDR3 DNA: TGTGCCAGCAGCTCAACGGACAGGGGGCTCATCTATGGCTACACCTTC. Looking up the rest from reference TRBV7-9 and TRBJ1-2 gives the full variable domain: DTGVSQNPRHKITKRGQNVTFRCDPISEHNRLYWYRQTLGQGPEFLTYFQNEAQLEKSRLLSDRFSAERPKGSFSTLEIQRTEQGDSAMYLCASSSTDRGLIYGYTFGSGTRLTVV.

The chain links TRBV10-3 to TRBJ2-1; a possible D gene is TRBD2 (6 bases). CDR1 is ENHRY and CDR2 is SYGVKD in the germline V gene. Trimming cost V 4 bases and J 6 bases, with 10 bases left between them. The CDR3 has 13 residues. The CDR3 DNA sequence: TGTGCCATCAGTGTCGGGAGCCTCAATGAGCAGTTCTTC. Its translation is CAISVGSLNEQFF.

The table lists this clone with a count of one. The chain carries TRBV19 and TRBJ1-2; D is unresolved. This CDR3 region has 15 residues. V was clipped by 5 bases and J by 0 bases, with 13 bases between them. Germline lookup yields CDR1 LNHDA and CDR2 SQIVND (reference sequence). CDR3 in DNA: TGTGCCAGTAGTTCCTTACCGCTAGCTAACTATGGCTACACCTTC. Translated, it gives CASSSLPLANYGYTF.

The chain recombines TRBV28 with TRBJ2-7, with 9 positions matching TRBD1. The CDR3 has 13 residues. V lost 7 bases, J lost 5 bases, and 6 bases stayed unmatched. Germline V gene lookup returns CDR1 MDHEN and CDR2 SYDVKM. The CDR3 sequence: CASIQQGAHEQYF. The CDR3 coding sequence is TGTGCCAGCATCCAACAGGGGGCTCACGAGCAGTACTTC. The variable domain in full, completed from reference TRBV28 and TRBJ2-7, reads DVKVTQSSRYLVKRTGEKVFLECVQDMDHENMFWYRQDPGLGLRLIYFSYDVKMKEKGDIPEGYSVSREKKERFSLILESASTNQTSMYLCASIQQGAHEQYFGPGTRLTVT.

The V call is TRBV7-3, the J call TRBJ1-1; unclear D gene. V lost 5 bases to trimming and J lost 3 bases, with 10 bases between them. The germline gives CDR1 SGHTA, CDR2 FQGTGA. The CDR3 consists of 13 residues. The DNA for the CDR3 is TGTGCCAGCAGCCCCCGGAGGGACACTGAAGCTTTCTTT. It is translated as CASSPRRDTEAFF.

This clone has only one observation. The genes are TRBV7-9 and TRBJ1-2; 10 positions agree with TRBD1. Germline V gene lookup returns CDR1 SEHNR and CDR2 FQNEAQ (reference sequence). The CDR3 is made up of 15 amino acids. V shed 5 bases and J 8 bases; nucleotides not matched to a gene: 11. CDR3 amino acids: CASSLRDRGVWGYTF. In DNA form, the CDR3 reads TGTGCCAGCAGCCTCCGGGACAGGGGCGTGTGGGGCTACACCTTC.

This chain connects TRBV12-3 or TRBV12-4 to TRBJ2-7; D remains unclear. V lost 0 bases and J 10 bases, leaving 10 bases between the germline ends. The CDR3 spans 12 residues. In nucleotides, the CDR3 is TGTGCCAGCAGTTTAGCGCTACAGAAACAGTACTTC. Translation: CASSLALQKQYF.

The rearrangement links TRBV5-4 to TRBJ2-7, with D possibly TRBD2 on 6 matching bases. V shed 7 bases and J shed 3 bases, with 17 bases lying between them. In germline, CDR1 is SGHNT, CDR2 YYREEE (reference sequence). CDR3 length: 14 residues. In DNA form, the CDR3 reads TGTGCCAGCCATGGCGGGGCTGATCGCTACGAGCAGTACTTC. Protein sequence: CASHGGADRYEQYF. The complete variable domain, with remaining parts taken from reference TRBV5-4 and TRBJ2-7, reads ETGVTQSPTHLIKTRGQQVTLRCSSQSGHNTVSWYQQALGQGPQFIFQYYREEENGRGNFPPRFSGLQFPNYSSELNVNALELDDSALYLCASHGGADRYEQYFGPGTRLTVT.

Remarks on this clone: The sample holds other DNA sequences that translate to the same CDR3. This sequence joins TRBV7-9 and TRBJ2-3; D unclear. Germline loops: CDR1 SEHNR, CDR2 FQNEAQ (reference sequence). The ends were cut back, 7 bases at V and 0 bases at J, with 11 bases in the middle. This CDR3 is 14 amino acids long. CDR3 sequence reads: CASTGTGSTDTQYF. The CDR3 DNA reads as TGTGCCAGCACCGGCACGGGTAGCACAGATACGCAGTATTTT.

The CDR3 region is CASSPAPPGTGGQLTEAFF. CDR3 nucleotides: TGCGCCAGCAGCCCCGCGCCCCCCGGGACAGGGGGCCAACTGACTGAAGCTTTCTTT. The gene calls are TRBV5-1 and TRBJ1-1; 12 nucleotides align to TRBD1. This CDR3 is built from 19 residues. Germline-derived CDR1 and CDR2 are SGHRS and YFSETQ. V shed 4 bases and J 5 bases; nucleotides not matched to a gene: 18.

This clone was seen only once. The chain is built from TRBV2 and TRBJ2-2, with D perhaps TRBD1 (5 bases). CDR3 length: 15 amino acids. Germline loops: CDR1 SNHLY, CDR2 FYNNEI. The germline V and J ends were trimmed by 7 bases and 2 bases, with 14 bases remaining between them. The CDR3 DNA is TGTGCCAGCAAGGCGATACAGGCCAACACCGGGGAGCTGTTTTTT. Encoded protein: CASKAIQANTGELFF.

The chain carries TRBV30 and TRBJ2-7; a weak D match, TRBD2 (7 bases). The CDR3 runs 14 residues. Germline loops: CDR1 GTSNPN, CDR2 SVGIG (reference sequence). Trimming removed 5 bases from V and 6 bases from J, with 20 bases in between. The CDR3 region is CAWGRGGGTGEQYF. CDR3 DNA: TGTGCCTGGGGTAGGGGAGGGGGGACGGGCGAGCAGTACTTC.

This chain connects TRBV5-1 to TRBJ1-1; possibly TRBD1 for D (6 bases). The germline V gene has CDR1 SGHRS and CDR2 YFSETQ. The ends were cut back, 2 bases at V and 2 bases at J, with 13 bases in the middle. The CDR3 loop spans 15 amino acids. CDR3 bases: TGCGCCAGCAGCTTCCATAGACAGGATAACACTGAAGCTTTCTTT. It specifies CASSFHRQDNTEAFF. The whole variable domain, remainder taken from reference TRBV5-1 and TRBJ1-1, is KAGVTQTPRYLIKTRGQQVTLSCSPISGHRSVSWYQQTPGQGLQFLFEYFSETQRNKGNFPGRFSGRQFSNSRSEMNVSTLELGDSALYLCASSFHRQDNTEAFFGQGTRLTVV.

The chain has TRBV5-1 and TRBJ1-2; D uncertain. The CDR3 contains 14 residues. The V and J ends lost 0 bases and 0 bases respectively, with 6 bases between them. Looked up from germline, CDR1 is SGHRS and CDR2 is YFSETQ. CDR3 loop: CASSLEQPNYGYTF. As DNA, the CDR3 is TGCGCCAGCAGCTTGGAACAGCCTAACTATGGCTACACCTTC.

This chain uses TRBV7-9 with TRBJ2-3; no reliable D call. The V and J ends lost 2 bases and 2 bases respectively, with 8 bases between them. CDR3 size: 14 residues. Germline values: CDR1 SEHNR, CDR2 FQNEAQ (reference sequence). CDR3 sequence: CASSLFGATDTQYF. CDR3 DNA sequence: TGTGCCAGCAGCTTATTTGGAGCCACAGATACGCAGTATTTT.

This chain links TRBV11-3 with TRBJ2-5; TRBD2 is a possible D gene (5 bases). The CDR3 runs 15 residues. CDR1 is SGHNT and CDR2 is YENEEA in the germline V gene. V dropped 4 bases and J dropped 2 bases, with 14 bases sitting between them. The CDR3 sequence: CASSYRAGVQETQYF. The CDR3 bases are TGTGCCAGCAGCTATAGGGCCGGGGTTCAAGAGACCCAGTACTTC. Based on the CDR3 plus reference TRBV11-3 and TRBJ2-5, the full variable domain is EAGVVQSPRYKIIEKKQPVAFWCNPISGHNTLYWYLQNLGQGPELLIRYENEEAVDDSQLPKDRFSAERLKGVDSTLKIQPAELGDSAVYLCASSYRAGVQETQYFGPGTRLLVL.

This sequence joins TRBV21-1 and TRBJ1-5; whether TRBD1, the table's D call, matches the DNA was not checked. TRBV21-1 constitutes a pseudogene. This CDR3 has 15 residues. CDR3 loop: CASSKDRDSNQPQHF. CDR3 nucleotide sequence: TGTGCCAGCAGCAAAGACAGGGATAGCAATCAGCCCCAGCATTTT.

This clone came up once. This chain connects TRBV10-3 to TRBJ2-3, with D possibly being TRBD2 (5 bases). The CDR3 is made up of 14 amino acids. Germline V gene data show CDR1 as ENHRY and CDR2 as SYGVKD. V was clipped by 6 bases and J by 2 bases, with 12 bases between them. The CDR3 DNA sequence: TGTGCCATCAGGGTGGAGGATACCACAGATACGCAGTATTTT. As protein: CAIRVEDTTDTQYF.

This chain uses TRBV27 with TRBJ2-3; TRBD1 matches at 11 bases. Germline CDR1 is MNHEY and CDR2 is SMNVEV (reference sequence). The ends lost 5 bases at V and 6 bases at J; junction bases unmatched: 7. The CDR3 consists of 15 residues. The CDR3 sequence: CASSLDRGPRDTQYF. DNA for the CDR3: TGTGCCAGCAGTCTGGACAGGGGGCCGAGGGATACGCAGTATTTT.

This chain links TRBV7-3 with TRBJ2-3; tentatively, D is TRBD2 (7 bases). The CDR3 spans 15 residues. V lost 4 bases to trimming and J lost 6 bases, with 17 bases between them. Per the germline V gene, CDR1 is SGHTA and CDR2 is FQGTGA. The CDR3 coding sequence is TGTGCCAGCAGCTCTGGCCGGGGGGCATGGGATACGCAGTATTTT. This sequence encodes CASSSGRGAWDTQYF.

The rearrangement links TRBV19 to TRBJ1-5, with 9 bases fitting TRBD1. J gave up 1 base and V 5 bases, and 12 bases lay outside the gene matches. The CDR3 extends over 18 amino acids. Germline lookup yields CDR1 LNHDA and CDR2 SQIVND (reference sequence). The CDR3 is CASSPRDRVVESNQPQHF. In nucleotides, the CDR3 is TGTGCCAGTAGTCCCCGGGACAGGGTTGTGGAGAGCAATCAGCCCCAGCATTTT.

The chain links TRBV11-3 to TRBJ2-3; D remains unclear. Germline loops: CDR1 SGHNT, CDR2 YENEEA. This CDR3 has 15 residues. The V end was cut by 0 bases, the J end by 2 bases, with 9 bases between. CDR3 sequence (DNA): TGTGCCAGCAGCTTAGAAGGTCAGGACACAGATACGCAGTATTTT. Its protein is CASSLEGQDTDTQYF.

This chain joins TRBV20-1 and TRBJ2-7; possible D gene TRBD2, 5 bases. Germline loops: CDR1 DFQATT, CDR2 SNEGSKA (reference sequence). The CDR3 is made up of 13 amino acids. The V end was cut by 3 bases, the J end by 2 bases, with 11 bases between. In nucleotides, the CDR3 is TGCAGTGCTAGTCCGGGGATAGCCTACGAGCAGTACTTC. Translated, it gives CSASPGIAYEQYF.

The V and J genes are TRBV6-2 or TRBV6-3 and TRBJ2-5, with 11 nucleotides matching TRBD2. The CDR3 is made up of 16 amino acids. Germline values: CDR1 MNHEY, CDR2 SVGEGT. J gave up 4 bases and V 5 bases, and 9 bases lay outside the gene matches. This CDR3 reads CASSGVAGGYGETQYF. CDR3 DNA sequence: TGTGCCAGCAGTGGGGTAGCGGGAGGGTACGGAGAGACCCAGTACTTC.